This T cell receptor (beta chain) was captured in a study of blood T cell repertoires in COVID-19. Study context: Samples came from the United States, Italy and Spain, spanning acute and convalescent COVID-19. T cells, B-cell-depleted T cells, or PBMCs provided the cDNA or gDNA that served as material.

With 2 bases removed from V and 0 bases from J, the gap between germline ends came to 10 bases. CDR3 length: 15 amino acids. Germline V lookup: CDR1 LGHNA, CDR2 YSLEER. The sample holds a few counts of this clone. Source study methods: By means of reference gene primer amplification, nucleated cell counts were estimated. Data came from immunoSEQ multiplex PCR; TCRdb stores just in-frame clones and leaves some out. V, J and clone size reflect that table, while D and trimming were determined from the DNA. The profile shows 70,000 to 90,000 clones, around 86% of them singletons. The rearrangement uses TRBV4-3 and TRBJ1-2; D is unresolved. The sequencing input was peripheral blood. This clonotype originated in a man aged 45-65 years with active COVID-19. The CDR3 loop is CASSQSRRTNYGYTF. The CDR3 DNA reads TGCGCCAGCAGCCAATCCCGGCGGACTAACTATGGCTACACCTTC.